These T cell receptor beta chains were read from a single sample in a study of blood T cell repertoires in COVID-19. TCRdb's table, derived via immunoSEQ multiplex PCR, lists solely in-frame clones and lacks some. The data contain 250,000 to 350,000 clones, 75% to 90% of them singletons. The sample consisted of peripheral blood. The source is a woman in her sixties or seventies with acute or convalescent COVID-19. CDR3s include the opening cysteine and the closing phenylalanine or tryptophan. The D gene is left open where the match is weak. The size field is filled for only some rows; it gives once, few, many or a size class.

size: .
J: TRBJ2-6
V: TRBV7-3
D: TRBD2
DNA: TGTGCCAGCAGCTCGGGACTAGAGTTCTCTGGGGCCAACGTCCTGACTTTC
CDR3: CASSSGLEFSGANVLTF

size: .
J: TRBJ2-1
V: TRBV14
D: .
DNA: TGTGCCAGCAGCCAAGGAGGAGGACTACTATTCCATGAGCAGTTCTTC
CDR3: CASSQGGGLLFHEQFF

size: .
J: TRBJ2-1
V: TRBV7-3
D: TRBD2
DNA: TGTGCCAGCAGCTTAACTACTATGGCGGGAGGGGTTACATACAATGAGCAGTTCTTC
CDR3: CASSLTTMAGGVTYNEQFF

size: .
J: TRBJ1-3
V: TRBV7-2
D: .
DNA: TGTGCCAGCAGCTTAAATCTAGGAACCATATATTTT
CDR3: CASSLNLGTIYF

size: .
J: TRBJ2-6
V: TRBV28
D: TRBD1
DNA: TGTGCCAGCAGTTTAATTCCGGGACAGTGGGACCTCTCTGGGGCCAACGTCCTGACTTTC
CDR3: CASSLIPGQWDLSGANVLTF

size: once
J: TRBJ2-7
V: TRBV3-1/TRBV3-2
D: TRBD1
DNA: TGTGCCAGCAGCCAGGCCGGGACAGGGGTTGACGAGCAGTACTTC
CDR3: CASSQAGTGVDEQYF

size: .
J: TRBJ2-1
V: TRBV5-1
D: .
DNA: TGCGCCAGCAGCTCATCCGGGATAGGGAGCTCCTACAATGAGCAGTTCTTC
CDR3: CASSSSGIGSSYNEQFF

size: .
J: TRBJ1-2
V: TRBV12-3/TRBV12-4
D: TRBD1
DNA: TGTGCCAGCAGTCCGACAGGGAGCCGGACCTTC
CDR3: CASSPTGSRTF

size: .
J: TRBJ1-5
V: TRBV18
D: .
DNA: TGTGCCAGCTCACCAGAAGGGGCTTATCAGCCCCAGCATTTT
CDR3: CASSPEGAYQPQHF

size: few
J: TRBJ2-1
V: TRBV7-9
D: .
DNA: TGTGCCAGCAGCCTAGGTCGAGAGGAGAACAATGAGCAGTTCTTC
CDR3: CASSLGREENNEQFF

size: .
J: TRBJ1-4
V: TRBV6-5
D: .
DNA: TGTGCCAGCACCGTGGAGGCAACTAATGAAAAACTGTTTTTT
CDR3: CASTVEATNEKLFF

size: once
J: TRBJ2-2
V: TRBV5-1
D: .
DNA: TGCGCCAGCAGCCCCGGGACAGGGGGGCTAGCGGGAGCCGCCGGGGAGCTGTTTTTT
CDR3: CASSPGTGGLAGAAGELFF

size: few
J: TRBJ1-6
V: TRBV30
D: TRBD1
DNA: TGTGCCTGGAGTGTACTTCAGGGGGTTGATTCACCCCTCCACTTT
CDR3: CAWSVLQGVDSPLHF

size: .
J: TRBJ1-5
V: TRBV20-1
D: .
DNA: TGCAGTGCTAGTGGCAGGGGAAGGAATCAGCCCCAGCATTTT
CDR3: CSASGRGRNQPQHF

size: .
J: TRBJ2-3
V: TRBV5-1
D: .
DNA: TGCGCCAGCAGGCTTGGACAGATGACTAGCACAGATACGCAGTATTTT
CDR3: CASRLGQMTSTDTQYF

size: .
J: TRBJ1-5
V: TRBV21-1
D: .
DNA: TGTGCCAGCCCTCTCCGGGATCCCCCCAATCAGCCCCAGCATTTT
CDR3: CASPLRDPPNQPQHF

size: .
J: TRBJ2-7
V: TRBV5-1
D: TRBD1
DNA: TGCGCCAGCAGGGGACAGGGGGCCTACGAGCAGTACTTC
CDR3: CASRGQGAYEQYF

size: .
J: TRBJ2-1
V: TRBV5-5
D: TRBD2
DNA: TGTGCCAGCAGCCCAGGATCTGCGGGGGGTGTGGATGAGCAGTTCTTC
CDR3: CASSPGSAGGVDEQFF

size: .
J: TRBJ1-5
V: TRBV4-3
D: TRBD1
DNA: TGCGCCAGCAGCCAAGGGACAGGGGGCACTCAGCCCCAGCATTTT
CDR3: CASSQGTGGTQPQHF

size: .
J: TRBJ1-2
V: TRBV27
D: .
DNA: TGTGCCAGCAGCGTGACCGGGACTCCCCACGGCTACACCTTC
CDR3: CASSVTGTPHGYTF

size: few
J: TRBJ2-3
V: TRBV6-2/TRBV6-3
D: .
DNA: TGTGCCAGCAGTTATGAAGGTTGGGGCGGAGATACGCAGTATTTT
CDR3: CASSYEGWGGDTQYF

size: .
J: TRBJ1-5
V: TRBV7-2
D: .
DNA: TGTGCCAGCAGCTTGATAGGGGGTAATCAGCCCCAGCATTTT
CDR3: CASSLIGGNQPQHF

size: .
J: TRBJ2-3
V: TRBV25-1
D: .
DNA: TGTGCCAGCAGTGAATCCCGCCTCGGGACGCAGTATTTT
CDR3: CASSESRLGTQYF

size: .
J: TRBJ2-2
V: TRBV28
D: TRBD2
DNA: TGTGCCAGCAGTTTTCTTAGCGGGGGTACCGGGGAGCTGTTTTTT
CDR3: CASSFLSGGTGELFF

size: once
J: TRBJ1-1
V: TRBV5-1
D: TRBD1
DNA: TGCGCCAGCAGCTCGGGACAGGGGTCCTTTGAAGCTTTCTTT
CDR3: CASSSGQGSFEAFF